The present T cell receptor beta chain was sequenced within a study of T cell repertoires in cytomegalovirus infection (dated by TCRdb to the late 2010s). Study-wide context: Alongside well-studied HLA-B-restricted epitopes, the peptide stimulations were aimed at recently identified HLA-C-restricted CMV epitopes, whose presentation resists viral immunomodulation. Donor HLA type was relevant to the analysis, as public TCR beta signatures indicated carriage of CMV infection together with the matching HLA type. The research as a whole found: In the ex vivo response, HLA-C-restricted CMV-specific TCR beta clonotypes were dominant, and in two of eight donors the single most frequent clonotype came from this HLA-C-restricted group. In both this cohort and an independent roughly 330-donor cohort, the cumulative frequency of public TCR beta family members distinguished carriers of CMV infection plus the relevant HLA type.

Regarding this clonotype: Its specific antigen is unknown. Per-nucleotide qualities are absent, and no much larger clonotype sits a single base away.

Sequenced on an Illumina HiSeq 1500. TCRdb reprocessing: public reads trimmed at Q25 with fastp, clones called with MiXCR, in-frame beta chains kept. Merged by CDR3 protein, the rows form single entries marked with the most common genes and DNA. The table for this sample lists approximately 730,000 distinct CDR3 sequences; under 35% of them were counted only once. The ten top clones hold over 10% of the sample. Taken with the paper, the label for treatment or condition translates to: in vitro stimulation with specific CMV peptide epitopes to enrich CMV-specific T cells. CDR1 and CDR2, looked up from the germline V gene (reference sequence), are DFQATT and SNEGSKA. The CDR3 spans 13 residues, from the cysteine through the phenylalanine. Left in the record is the CDR3 DNA by itself, 39 bases read in frame from the first base. V gives up 0 bases and J gives up 7 bases, and the segment between their germline ends measures 12 bases.

This clonotype was sampled from a human donor in good health (CMV status not recorded). Some clones in this sample may be carry-over from other donors' samples. Recombination connected TRBV20-1 to TRBJ1-2; TRBD1 could be the D gene, as 6 bases match. The sequencing here drew on cultured CD8+ T cells from PBMCs, taken from culture after CMV antigen stimulation. The CDR3: CSARDPAGAGYTF. The nucleotides read TGCAGTGCTAGAGACCCCGCAGGGGCTGGCTACACCTTC.